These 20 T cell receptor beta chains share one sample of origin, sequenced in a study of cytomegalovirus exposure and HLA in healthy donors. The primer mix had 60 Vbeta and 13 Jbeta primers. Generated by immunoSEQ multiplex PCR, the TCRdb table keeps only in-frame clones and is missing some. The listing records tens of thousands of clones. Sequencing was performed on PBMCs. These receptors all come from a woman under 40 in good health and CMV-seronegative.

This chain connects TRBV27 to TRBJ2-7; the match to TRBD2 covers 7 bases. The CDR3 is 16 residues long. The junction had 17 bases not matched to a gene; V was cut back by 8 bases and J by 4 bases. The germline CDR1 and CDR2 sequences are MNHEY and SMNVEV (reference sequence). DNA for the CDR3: TGTGCCAGCGCCCTTAGGGAGGGAATGATTGGTTACGAGCAGTACTTC. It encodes CASALREGMIGYEQYF.

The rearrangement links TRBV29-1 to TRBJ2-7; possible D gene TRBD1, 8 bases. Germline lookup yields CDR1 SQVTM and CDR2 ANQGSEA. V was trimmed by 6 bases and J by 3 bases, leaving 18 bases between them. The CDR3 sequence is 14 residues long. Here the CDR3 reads CSVGGGQANYEQYF. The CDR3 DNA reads TGCAGCGTGGGCGGGGGACAGGCGAACTACGAGCAGTACTTC.

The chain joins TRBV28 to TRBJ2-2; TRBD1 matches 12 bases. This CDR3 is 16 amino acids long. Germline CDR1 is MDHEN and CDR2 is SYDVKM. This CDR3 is CAILSGTGGDTGELFF. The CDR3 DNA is TGTGCAATCCTCTCTGGGACAGGGGGCGATACCGGGGAGCTGTTTTTT.

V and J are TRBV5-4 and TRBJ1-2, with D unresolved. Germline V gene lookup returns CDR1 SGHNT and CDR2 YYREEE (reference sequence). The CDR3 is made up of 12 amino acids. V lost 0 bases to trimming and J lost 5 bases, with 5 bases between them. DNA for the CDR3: TGTGCCAGCAGCTTGGAACAGTATGGCTACACCTTC. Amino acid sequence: CASSLEQYGYTF.

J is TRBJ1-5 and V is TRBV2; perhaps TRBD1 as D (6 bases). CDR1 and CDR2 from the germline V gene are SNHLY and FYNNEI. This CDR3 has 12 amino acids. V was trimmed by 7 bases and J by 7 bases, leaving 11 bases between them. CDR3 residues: CASTRGGQPQHF. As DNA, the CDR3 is TGTGCCAGCACCCGGGGGGGCCAGCCCCAGCATTTT. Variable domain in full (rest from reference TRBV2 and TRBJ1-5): EPEVTQTPSHQVTQMGQEVILRCVPISNHLYFYWYRQILGQKVEFLVSFYNNEISEKSEIFDDQFSVERPDGSNFTLKIRSTKLEDSAMYFCASTRGGQPQHFGDGTRLSIL.

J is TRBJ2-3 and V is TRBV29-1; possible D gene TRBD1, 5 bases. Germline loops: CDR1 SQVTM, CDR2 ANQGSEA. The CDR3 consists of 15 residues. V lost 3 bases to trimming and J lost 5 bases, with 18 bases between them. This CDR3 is CSVDLGRALVDTQYF. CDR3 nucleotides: TGCAGCGTTGATTTAGGCAGGGCTCTGGTAGATACGCAGTATTTT.

The DNA for the CDR3 is TGTGCCAGCAGCCTGAACCAGGGGAGAGAGACCCAGTACTTC. Residues: CASSLNQGRETQYF. The V call is TRBV7-2, the J call TRBJ2-5, with D possibly TRBD1 on 6 matching bases. The V end lost 5 bases, the J end lost 4 bases, and 14 bases lay between the germline ends. Germline V gene sequence: CDR1 SGHTA, CDR2 FQGNSA. The CDR3 runs 14 residues.

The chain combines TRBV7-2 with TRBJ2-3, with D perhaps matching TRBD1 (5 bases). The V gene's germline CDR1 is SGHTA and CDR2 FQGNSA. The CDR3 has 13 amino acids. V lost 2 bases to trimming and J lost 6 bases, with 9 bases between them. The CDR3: CASSLLGLDTQYF. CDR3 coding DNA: TGTGCCAGCAGCTTATTGGGGCTGGATACGCAGTATTTT.

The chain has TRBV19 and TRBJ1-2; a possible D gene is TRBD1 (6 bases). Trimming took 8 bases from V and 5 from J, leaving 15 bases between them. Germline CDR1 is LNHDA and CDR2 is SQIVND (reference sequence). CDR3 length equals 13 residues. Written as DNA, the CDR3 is TGTGCCAGTTTACAGGGCCCGGCTTATGGCTACACCTTC. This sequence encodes CASLQGPAYGYTF.

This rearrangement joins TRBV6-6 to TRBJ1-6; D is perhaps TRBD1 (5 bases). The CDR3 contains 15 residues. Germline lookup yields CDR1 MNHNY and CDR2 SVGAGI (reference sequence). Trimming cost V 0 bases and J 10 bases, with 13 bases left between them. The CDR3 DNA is TGTGCCAGCAGTTACTCCCTGGGACTGCAATCACCCCTCCACTTT. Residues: CASSYSLGLQSPLHF.

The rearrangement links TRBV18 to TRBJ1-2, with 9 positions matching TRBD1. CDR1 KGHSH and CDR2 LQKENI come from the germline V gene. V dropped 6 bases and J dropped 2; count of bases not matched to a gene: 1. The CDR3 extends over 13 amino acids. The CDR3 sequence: CASSGQGNYGYTF. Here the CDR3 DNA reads TGTGCCAGCTCCGGACAGGGGAACTATGGCTACACCTTC.

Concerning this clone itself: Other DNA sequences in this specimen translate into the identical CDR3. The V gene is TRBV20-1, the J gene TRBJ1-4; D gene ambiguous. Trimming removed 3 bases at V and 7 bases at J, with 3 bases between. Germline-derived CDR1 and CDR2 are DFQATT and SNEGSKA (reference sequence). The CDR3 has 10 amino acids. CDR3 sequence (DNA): TGCAGTGCTAGCGGTGAAAAACTGTTTTTT. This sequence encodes CSASGEKLFF.

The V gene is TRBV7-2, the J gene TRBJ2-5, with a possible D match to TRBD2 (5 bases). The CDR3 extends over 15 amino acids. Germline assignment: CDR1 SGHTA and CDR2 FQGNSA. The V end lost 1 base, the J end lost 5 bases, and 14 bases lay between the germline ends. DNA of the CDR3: TGTGCCAGCAGCTTAGGAGTAATCTGGGAGGAGACCCAGTACTTC. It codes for CASSLGVIWEETQYF.

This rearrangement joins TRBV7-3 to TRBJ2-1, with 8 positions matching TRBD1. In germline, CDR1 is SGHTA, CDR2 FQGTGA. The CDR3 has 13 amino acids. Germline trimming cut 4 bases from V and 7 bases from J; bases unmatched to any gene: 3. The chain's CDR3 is CASSSGGWNEQFF. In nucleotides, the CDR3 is TGTGCCAGCAGCTCAGGGGGCTGGAATGAGCAGTTCTTC.

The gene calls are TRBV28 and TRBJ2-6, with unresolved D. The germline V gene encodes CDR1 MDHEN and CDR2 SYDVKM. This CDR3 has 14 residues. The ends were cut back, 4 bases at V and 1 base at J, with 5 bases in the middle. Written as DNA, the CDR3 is TGTGCCAGCAGTTCCGTATCTGGGGCCAACGTCCTGACTTTC. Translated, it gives CASSSVSGANVLTF.

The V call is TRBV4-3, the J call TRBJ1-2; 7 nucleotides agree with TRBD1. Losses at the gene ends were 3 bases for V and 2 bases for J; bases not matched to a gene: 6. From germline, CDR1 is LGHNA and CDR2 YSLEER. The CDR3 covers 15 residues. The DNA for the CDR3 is TGCGCCAGCAGCCATCGAACAGGGGAGAACTATGGCTACACCTTC. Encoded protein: CASSHRTGENYGYTF.

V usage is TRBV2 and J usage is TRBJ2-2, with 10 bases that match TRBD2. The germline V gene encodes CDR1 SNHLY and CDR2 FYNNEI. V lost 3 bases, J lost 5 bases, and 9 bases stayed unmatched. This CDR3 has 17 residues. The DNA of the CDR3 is TGTGCCAGCAGTGATCTAGCGGGGGCCCCGGGGACCGGGGAGCTGTTTTTT. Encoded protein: CASSDLAGAPGTGELFF.

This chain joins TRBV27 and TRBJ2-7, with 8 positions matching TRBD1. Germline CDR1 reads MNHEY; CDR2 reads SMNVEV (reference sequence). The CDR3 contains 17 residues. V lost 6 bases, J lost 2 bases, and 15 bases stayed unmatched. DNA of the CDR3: TGTGCCAGCAGCCACGGCCCCGGGACAGGTGTGACCTACGAGCAGTACTTC. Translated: CASSHGPGTGVTYEQYF.

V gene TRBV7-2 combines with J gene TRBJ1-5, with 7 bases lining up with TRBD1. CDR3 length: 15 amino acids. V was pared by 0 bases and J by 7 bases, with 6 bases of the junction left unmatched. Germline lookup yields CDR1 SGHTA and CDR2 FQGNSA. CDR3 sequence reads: CASSLATGRNQPQHF. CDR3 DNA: TGTGCCAGCAGCTTAGCGACAGGGAGGAACCAGCCCCAGCATTTT.

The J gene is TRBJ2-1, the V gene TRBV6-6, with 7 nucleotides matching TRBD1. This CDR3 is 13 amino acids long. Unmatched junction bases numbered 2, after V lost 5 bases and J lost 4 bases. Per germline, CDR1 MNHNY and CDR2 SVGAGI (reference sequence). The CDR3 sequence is CASSEGQYNEQFF. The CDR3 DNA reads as TGTGCCAGCAGTGAGGGACAGTACAATGAGCAGTTCTTC.